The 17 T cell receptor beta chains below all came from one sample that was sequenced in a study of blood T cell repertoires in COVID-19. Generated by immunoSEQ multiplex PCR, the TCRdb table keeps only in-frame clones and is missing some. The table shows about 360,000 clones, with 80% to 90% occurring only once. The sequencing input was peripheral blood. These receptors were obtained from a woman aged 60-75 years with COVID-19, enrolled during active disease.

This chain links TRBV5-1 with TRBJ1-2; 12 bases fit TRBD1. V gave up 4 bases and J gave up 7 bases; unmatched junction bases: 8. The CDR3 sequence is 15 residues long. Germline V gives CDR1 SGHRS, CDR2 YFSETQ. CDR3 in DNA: TGCGCCAGCAGCATCGCGGGACAGGGGGCTGGTGGCTACACCTTC. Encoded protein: CASSIAGQGAGGYTF.

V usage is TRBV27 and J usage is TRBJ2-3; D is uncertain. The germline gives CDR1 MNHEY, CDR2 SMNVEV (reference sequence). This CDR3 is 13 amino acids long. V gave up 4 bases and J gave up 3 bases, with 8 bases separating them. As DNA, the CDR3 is TGTGCCAGCAGTTACGCGAGGACAGATACGCAGTATTTT. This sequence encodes CASSYARTDTQYF.

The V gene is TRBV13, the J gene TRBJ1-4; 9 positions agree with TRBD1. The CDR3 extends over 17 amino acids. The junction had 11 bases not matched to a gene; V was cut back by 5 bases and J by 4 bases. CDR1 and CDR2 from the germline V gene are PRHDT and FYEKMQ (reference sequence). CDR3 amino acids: CASSRGSPGQGNEKLFF. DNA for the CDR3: TGTGCCAGCAGCCGGGGATCTCCGGGACAGGGTAATGAAAAACTGTTTTTT.

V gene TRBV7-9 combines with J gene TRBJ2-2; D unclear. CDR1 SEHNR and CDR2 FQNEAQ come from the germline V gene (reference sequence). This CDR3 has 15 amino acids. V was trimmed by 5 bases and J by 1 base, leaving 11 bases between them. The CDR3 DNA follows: TGTGCCAGCAGCCTTAGGTCGGGGAACACCGGGGAGCTGTTTTTT. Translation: CASSLRSGNTGELFF.

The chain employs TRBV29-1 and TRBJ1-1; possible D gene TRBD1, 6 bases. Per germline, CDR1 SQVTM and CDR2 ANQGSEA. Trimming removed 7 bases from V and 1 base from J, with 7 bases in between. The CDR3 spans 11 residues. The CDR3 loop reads CSGTANTEAFF. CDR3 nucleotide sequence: TGCAGCGGGACAGCGAACACTGAAGCTTTCTTT.

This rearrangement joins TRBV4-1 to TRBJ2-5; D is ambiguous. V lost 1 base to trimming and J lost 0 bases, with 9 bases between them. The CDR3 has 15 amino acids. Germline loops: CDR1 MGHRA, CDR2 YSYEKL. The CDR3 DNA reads TGCGCCAGCAGCCAAGGGCAGAACCACCAAGAGACCCAGTACTTC. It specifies CASSQGQNHQETQYF.

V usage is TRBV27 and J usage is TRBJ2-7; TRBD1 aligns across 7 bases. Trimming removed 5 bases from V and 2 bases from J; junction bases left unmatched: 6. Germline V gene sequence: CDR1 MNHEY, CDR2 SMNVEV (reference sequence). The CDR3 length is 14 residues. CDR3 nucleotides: TGTGCCAGCAGTATTGCAGGGGGACCCTACGAGCAGTACTTC. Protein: CASSIAGGPYEQYF.

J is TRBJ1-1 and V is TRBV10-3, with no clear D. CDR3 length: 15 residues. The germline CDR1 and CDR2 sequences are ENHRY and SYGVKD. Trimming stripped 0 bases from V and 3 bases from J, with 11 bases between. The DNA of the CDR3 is TGTGCCATCAGTGAGTCCGAGGGTGCGGACACTGAAGCTTTCTTT. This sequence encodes CAISESEGADTEAFF.

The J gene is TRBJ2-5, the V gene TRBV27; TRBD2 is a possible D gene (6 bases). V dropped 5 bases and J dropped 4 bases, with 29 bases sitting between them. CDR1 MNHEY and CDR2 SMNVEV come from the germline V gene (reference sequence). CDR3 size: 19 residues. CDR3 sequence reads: CASSGPGRGETSKIETQYF. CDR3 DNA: TGTGCCAGCAGTGGCCCCGGTCGCGGGGAGACAAGCAAGATAGAGACCCAGTACTTC.

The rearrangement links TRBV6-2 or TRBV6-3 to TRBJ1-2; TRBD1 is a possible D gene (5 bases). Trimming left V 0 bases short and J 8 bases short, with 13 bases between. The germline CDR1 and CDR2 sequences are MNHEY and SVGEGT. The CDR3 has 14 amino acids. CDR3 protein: CASSYSRDSRGYTF. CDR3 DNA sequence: TGTGCCAGCAGTTACTCGAGGGACTCACGAGGCTACACCTTC.

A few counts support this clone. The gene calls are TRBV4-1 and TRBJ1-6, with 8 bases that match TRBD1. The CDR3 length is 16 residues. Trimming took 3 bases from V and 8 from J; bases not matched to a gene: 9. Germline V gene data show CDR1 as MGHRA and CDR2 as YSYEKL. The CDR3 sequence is CASSQGPGQAYSPLHF. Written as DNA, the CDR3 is TGCGCCAGCAGCCAGGGGCCGGGACAGGCTTATTCACCCCTCCACTTT.

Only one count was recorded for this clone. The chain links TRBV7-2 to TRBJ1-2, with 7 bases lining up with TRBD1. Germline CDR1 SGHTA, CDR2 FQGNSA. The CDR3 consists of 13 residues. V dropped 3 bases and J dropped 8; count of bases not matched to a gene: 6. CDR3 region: CASSFDRERGYTF. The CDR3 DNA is TGTGCCAGCAGCTTTGACAGGGAGAGGGGCTACACCTTC. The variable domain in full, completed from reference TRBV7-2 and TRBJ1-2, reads GAGVSQSPSNKVTEKGKDVELRCDPISGHTALYWYRQSLGQGLEFLIYFQGNSAPDKSGLPSDRFSAERTGGSVSTLTIQRTQQEDSAVYLCASSFDRERGYTFGSGTRLTVV.

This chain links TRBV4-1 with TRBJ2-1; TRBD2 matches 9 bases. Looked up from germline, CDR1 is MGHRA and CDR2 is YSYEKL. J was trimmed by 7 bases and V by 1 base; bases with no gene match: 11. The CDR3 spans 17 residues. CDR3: CASSQASGTSLGNEQFF. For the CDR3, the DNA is TGCGCCAGCAGCCAAGCGTCCGGGACTAGCTTAGGAAATGAGCAGTTCTTC.

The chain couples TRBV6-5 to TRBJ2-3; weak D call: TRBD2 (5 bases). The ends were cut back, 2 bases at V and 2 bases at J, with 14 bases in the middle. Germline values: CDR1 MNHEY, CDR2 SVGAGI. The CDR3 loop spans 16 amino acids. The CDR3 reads CASSYRPLVFTDTQYF. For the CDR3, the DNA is TGTGCCAGCAGTTACCGCCCACTAGTCTTCACAGATACGCAGTATTTT.

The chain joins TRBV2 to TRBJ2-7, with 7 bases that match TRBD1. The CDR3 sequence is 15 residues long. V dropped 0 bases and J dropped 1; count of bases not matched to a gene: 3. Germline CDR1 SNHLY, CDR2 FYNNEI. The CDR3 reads CASSEAGDRSYEQYF. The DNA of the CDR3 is TGTGCCAGCAGTGAAGCGGGGGACAGATCCTACGAGCAGTACTTC.

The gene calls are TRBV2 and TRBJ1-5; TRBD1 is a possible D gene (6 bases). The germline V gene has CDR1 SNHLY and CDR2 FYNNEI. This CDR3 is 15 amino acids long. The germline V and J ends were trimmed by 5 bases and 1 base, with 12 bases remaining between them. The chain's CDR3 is CASSYRVGSNQPQHF. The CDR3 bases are TGTGCCAGCAGTTACAGGGTGGGGAGCAATCAGCCCCAGCATTTT.

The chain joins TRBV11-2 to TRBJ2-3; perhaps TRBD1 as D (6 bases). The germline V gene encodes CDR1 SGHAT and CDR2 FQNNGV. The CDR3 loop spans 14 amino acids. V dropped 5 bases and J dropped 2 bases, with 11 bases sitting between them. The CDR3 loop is CASSPQGFTDTQYF. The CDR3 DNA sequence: TGTGCCAGCAGCCCACAGGGCTTCACAGATACGCAGTATTTT. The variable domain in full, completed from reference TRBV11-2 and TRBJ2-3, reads EAGVAQSPRYKIIEKRQSVAFWCNPISGHATLYWYQQILGQGPKLLIQFQNNGVVDDSQLPKDRFSAERLKGVDSTLKIQPAKLEDSAVYLCASSPQGFTDTQYFGPGTRLTVL.